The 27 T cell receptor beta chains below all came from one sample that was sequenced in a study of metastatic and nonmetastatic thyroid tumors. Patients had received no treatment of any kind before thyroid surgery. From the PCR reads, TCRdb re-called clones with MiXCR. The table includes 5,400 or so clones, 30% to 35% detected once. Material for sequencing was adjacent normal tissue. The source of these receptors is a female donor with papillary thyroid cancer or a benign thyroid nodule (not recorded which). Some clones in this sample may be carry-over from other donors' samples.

Here the CDR3 DNA reads TGTGCCAGCAGCCCTAGCTACCGACTGGAACCCCCTGGAAACACCATATATTTT. Its translation is CASSPSYRLEPPGNTIYF. The chain carries TRBV12-3 or TRBV12-4 and TRBJ1-3, with D hard to call. The CDR3 extends over 18 amino acids. Trimming removed 6 bases at V and 2 bases at J, with 23 bases between.

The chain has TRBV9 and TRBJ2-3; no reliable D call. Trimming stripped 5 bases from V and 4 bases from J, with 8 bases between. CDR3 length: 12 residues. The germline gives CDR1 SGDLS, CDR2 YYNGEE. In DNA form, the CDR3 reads TGTGCCAGCAGTCGAATATCAGATACGCAGTATTTT. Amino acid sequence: CASSRISDTQYF.

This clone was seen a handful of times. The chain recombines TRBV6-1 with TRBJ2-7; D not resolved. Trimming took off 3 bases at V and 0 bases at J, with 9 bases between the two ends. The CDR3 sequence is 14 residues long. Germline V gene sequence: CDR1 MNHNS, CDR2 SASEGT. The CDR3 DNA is TGTGCCAGCAGTGAGAGACGGCTCTCCTACGAGCAGTACTTC. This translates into CASSERRLSYEQYF.

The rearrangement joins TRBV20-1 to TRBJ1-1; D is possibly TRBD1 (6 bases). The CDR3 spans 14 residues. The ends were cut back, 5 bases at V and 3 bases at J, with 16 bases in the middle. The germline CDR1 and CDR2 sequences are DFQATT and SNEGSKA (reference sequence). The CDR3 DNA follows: TGCAGTGCTGAATCGCAGGACAGACACACTGAAGCTTTCTTT. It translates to CSAESQDRHTEAFF.

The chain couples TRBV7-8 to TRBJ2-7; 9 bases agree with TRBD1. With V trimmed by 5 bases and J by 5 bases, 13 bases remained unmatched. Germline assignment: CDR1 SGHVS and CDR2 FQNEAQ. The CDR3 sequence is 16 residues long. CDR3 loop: CASSLDLGTGRHEQYF. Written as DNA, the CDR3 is TGTGCCAGCAGCCTCGATCTGGGGACAGGGCGACACGAGCAGTACTTC.

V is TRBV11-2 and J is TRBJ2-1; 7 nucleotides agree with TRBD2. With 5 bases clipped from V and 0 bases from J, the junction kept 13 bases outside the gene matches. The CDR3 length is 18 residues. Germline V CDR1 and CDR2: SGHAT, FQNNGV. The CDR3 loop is CASSLLRRGSFSYNEQFF. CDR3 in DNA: TGTGCCAGCAGCCTCCTCCGGCGGGGGAGCTTCTCCTACAATGAGCAGTTCTTC.

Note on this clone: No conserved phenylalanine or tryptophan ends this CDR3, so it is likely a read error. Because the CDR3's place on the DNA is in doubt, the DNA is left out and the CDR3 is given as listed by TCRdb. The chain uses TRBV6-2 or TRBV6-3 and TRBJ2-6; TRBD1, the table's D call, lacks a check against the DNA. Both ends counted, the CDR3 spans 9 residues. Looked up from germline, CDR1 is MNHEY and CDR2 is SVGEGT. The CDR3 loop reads CASTAKEGA.

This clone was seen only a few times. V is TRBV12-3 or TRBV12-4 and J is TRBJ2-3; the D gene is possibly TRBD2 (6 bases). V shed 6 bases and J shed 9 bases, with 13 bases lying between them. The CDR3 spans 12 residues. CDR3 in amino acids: CASRPTGDTQYF. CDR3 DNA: TGTGCCAGCAGGCCGACGGGGGACACGCAGTATTTT.

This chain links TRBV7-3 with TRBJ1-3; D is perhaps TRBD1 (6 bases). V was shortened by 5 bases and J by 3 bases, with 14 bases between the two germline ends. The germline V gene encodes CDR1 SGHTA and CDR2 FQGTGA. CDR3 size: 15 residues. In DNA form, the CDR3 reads TGTGCCAGCAGCATTGAGGGGGGAGGTGGAAACACCATATATTTT. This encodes CASSIEGGGGNTIYF. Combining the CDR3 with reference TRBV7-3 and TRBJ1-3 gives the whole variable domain GAGVSQTPSNKVTEKGKYVELRCDPISGHTALYWYRQSLGQGPEFLIYFQGTGAADDSGLPNDRFFAVRPEGSVSTLKIQRTERGDSAVYLCASSIEGGGGNTIYFGEGSWLTVV.

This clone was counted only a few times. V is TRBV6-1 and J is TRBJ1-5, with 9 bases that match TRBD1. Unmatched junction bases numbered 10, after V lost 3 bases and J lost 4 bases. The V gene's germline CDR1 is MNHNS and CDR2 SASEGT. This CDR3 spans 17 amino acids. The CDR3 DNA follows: TGTGCCAGCAGTGAGTTCGTACAGGGGGCGCGGAATCAGCCCCAGCATTTT. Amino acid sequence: CASSEFVQGARNQPQHF.

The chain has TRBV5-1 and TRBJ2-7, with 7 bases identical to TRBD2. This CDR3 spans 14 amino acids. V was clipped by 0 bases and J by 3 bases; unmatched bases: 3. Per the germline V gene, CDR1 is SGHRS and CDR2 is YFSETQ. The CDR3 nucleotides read TGCGCCAGCAGCTTGGTAGCGGGCGGCTACGAGCAGTACTTC. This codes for CASSLVAGGYEQYF.

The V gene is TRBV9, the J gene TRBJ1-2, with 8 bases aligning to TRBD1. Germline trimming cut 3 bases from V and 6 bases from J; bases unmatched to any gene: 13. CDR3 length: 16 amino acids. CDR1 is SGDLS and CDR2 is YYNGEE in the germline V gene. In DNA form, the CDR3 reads TGTGCCAGCAGCGCAGGCCCATCGCAGGGGGCAGATGGCTACACCTTC. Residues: CASSAGPSQGADGYTF.

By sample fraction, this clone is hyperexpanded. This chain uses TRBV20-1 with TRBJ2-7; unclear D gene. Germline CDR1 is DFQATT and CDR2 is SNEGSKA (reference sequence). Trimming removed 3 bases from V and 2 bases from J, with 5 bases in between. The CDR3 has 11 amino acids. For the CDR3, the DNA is TGCAGTGCTAGCCCACCCTACGAGCAGTACTTC. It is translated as CSASPPYEQYF.

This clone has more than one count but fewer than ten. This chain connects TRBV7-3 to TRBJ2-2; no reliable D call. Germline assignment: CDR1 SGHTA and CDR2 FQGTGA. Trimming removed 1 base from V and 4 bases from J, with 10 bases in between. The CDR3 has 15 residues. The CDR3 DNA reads TGTGCCAGCAGCTTAAGAGGCAGCAGCACCGGGGAGCTGTTTTTT. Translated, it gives CASSLRGSSTGELFF.

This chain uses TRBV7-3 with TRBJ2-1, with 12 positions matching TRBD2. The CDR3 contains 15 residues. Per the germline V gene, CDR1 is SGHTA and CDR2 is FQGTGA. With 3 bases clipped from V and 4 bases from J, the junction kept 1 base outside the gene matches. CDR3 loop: CASSLLAGGYNEQFF. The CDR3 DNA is TGTGCCAGCAGCTTGCTAGCGGGAGGGTACAATGAGCAGTTCTTC.

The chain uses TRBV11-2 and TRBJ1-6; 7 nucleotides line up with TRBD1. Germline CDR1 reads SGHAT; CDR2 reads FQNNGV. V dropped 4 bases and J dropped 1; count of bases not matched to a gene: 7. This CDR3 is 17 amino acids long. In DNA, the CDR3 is TGTGCCAGCAGCTCTCAGGGGGGGTTTTCCTATAATTCACCCCTCCACTTT. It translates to CASSSQGGFSYNSPLHF.

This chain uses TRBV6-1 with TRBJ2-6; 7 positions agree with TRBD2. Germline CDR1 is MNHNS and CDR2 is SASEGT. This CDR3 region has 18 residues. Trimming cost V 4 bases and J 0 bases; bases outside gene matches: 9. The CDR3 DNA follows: TGTGCCAGCAGTGGGGGGGGGTTAGACACCTCTGGGGCCAACGTCCTGACTTTC. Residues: CASSGGGLDTSGANVLTF.

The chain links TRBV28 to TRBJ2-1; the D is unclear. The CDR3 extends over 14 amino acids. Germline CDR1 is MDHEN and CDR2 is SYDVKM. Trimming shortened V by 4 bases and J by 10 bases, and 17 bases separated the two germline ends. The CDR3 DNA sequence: TGTGCCAGCAGTTCTGGGGAATTGAGTTTCGAGCAGTTCTTC. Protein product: CASSSGELSFEQFF.

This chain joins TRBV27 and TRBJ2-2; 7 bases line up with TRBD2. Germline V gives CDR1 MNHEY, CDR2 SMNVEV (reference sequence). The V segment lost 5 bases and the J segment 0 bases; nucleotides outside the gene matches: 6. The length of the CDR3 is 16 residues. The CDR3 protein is CASSPWGGANTGELFF. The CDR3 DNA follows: TGTGCCAGCAGTCCCTGGGGGGGGGCGAACACCGGGGAGCTGTTTTTT.

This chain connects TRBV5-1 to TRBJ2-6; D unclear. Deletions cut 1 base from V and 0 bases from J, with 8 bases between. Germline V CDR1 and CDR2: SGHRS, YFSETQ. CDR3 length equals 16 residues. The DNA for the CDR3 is TGCGCCAGCAGCTTGAGAACCTCCTCTGGGGCCAACGTCCTGACTTTC. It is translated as CASSLRTSSGANVLTF.

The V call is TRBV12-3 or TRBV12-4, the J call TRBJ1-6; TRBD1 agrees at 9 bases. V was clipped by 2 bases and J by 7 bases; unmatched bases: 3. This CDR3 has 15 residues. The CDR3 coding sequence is TGTGCCAGCAGTTTACGGGGACAGGGAAATTCACCCCTCCACTTT. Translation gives CASSLRGQGNSPLHF.

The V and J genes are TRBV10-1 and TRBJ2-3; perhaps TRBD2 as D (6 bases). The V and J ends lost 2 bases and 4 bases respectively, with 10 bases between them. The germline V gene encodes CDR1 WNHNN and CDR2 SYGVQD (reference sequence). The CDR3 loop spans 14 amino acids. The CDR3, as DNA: TGCGCCAGCAGTGAGGGGACTGGCGCAGATACGCAGTATTTT. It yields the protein CASSEGTGADTQYF.

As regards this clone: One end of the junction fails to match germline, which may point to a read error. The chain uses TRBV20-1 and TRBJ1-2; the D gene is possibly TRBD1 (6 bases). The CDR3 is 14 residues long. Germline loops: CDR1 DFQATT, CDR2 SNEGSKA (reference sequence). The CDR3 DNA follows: TGCAGTGCTAGAGATTGGGGGGGCAAGTATGGCTACCCCTTC. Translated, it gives CSARDWGGKYGYPF.

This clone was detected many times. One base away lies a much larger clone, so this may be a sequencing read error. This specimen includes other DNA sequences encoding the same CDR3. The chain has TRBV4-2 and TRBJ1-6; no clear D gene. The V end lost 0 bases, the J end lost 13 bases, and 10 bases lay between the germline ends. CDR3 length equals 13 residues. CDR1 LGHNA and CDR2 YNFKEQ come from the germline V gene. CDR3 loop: CASSQDRPSPLHF. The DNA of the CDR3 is TGTGCCAGCAGCCAAGATAGGCCGTCGCCCCTCCACTTT.

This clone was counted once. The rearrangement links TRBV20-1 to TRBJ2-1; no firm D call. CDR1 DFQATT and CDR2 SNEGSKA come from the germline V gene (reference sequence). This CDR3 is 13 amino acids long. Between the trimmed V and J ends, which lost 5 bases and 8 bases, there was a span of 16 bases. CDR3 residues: CSAQNPRADEQFF. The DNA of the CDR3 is TGCAGTGCTCAAAATCCACGGGCGGATGAGCAGTTCTTC.

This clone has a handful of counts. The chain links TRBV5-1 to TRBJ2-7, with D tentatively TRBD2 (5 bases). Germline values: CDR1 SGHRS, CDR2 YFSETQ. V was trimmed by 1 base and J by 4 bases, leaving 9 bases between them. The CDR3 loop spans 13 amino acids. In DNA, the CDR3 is TGCGCCAGCAGCTTGAGCGGCCCTTACGAGCAGTACTTC. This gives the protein CASSLSGPYEQYF.

The CDR3: CASSEVGALYEQYF. CDR3 DNA sequence: TGTGCCAGCAGTGAAGTGGGAGCACTCTACGAGCAGTACTTC. The chain has TRBV6-1 and TRBJ2-7; perhaps TRBD2 as D (5 bases). The V gene lost 1 base and the J gene lost 3 bases, with 10 bases spanning the gap. This CDR3 comprises 14 residues. Germline assignment: CDR1 MNHNS and CDR2 SASEGT.